The rows below give T cell receptor beta chains drawn from one sample of a study of blood T cell repertoires in COVID-19. The method was immunoSEQ multiplex PCR; TCRdb's version includes in-frame clones alone and lacks a portion of them. The data show fewer than 300,000 clones, 85% to 90% seen once. Sequencing was performed on peripheral blood. Every receptor here comes from a woman aged 40 to 50 who had recovered from COVID-19. Both conserved end residues are part of each CDR3. A D gene is named only where the DNA matches it firmly. Size tells how often a clone was seen (once, few, many) or the class of an expanded clone, and some rows leave it out.

v_call,d_call,j_call,clone_size,cdr3_nt,cdr3_aa
TRBV30,.,TRBJ1-5,once,TGTGCCTGGAGAGCGCAGGGGCAGCCCCAGCATTTT,CAWRAQGQPQHF
TRBV5-1,.,TRBJ1-1,many,TGCGCCAGCAGCTTGGCCGTAGGGGCGCCGGGGGTCCCCACTGAAGCTTTCTTT,CASSLAVGAPGVPTEAFF
TRBV3-1/TRBV3-2,TRBD1,TRBJ2-6,.,TGTGCCAGCAGCCAGCACACTGACCTTGGGACAGCTGGGGCCAACGTCCTGACTTTC,CASSQHTDLGTAGANVLTF
TRBV6-6,.,TRBJ1-1,.,TGTGCCAGCAGTTACGGGGGGGTCACTGAAGCTTTCTTT,CASSYGGVTEAFF
TRBV19,TRBD1,TRBJ1-1,once,TGTGCCAGTACCAAAGGCGGGACAGGGAGCCATCCTGCCACTGAAGCTTTCTTT,CASTKGGTGSHPATEAFF
TRBV6-5,.,TRBJ1-1,.,TGTGCCAGCAGTTACGGGCAGATAGAAGCTTTCTTT,CASSYGQIEAFF
TRBV7-8,.,TRBJ1-3,.,TGTGCCAGCAGCTCCCGGGATGTGGGGGGCTCTGGAAACACCATATATTTT,CASSSRDVGGSGNTIYF
TRBV30,TRBD1,TRBJ1-6,.,TGTGCCCGACAGGGGGGTAATTCACCCCTCCACTTT,CARQGGNSPLHF
TRBV5-1,.,TRBJ1-4,.,TGCGCCAGCAGCCAAATGGGGGGGCAGCCTAATGAAAAACTGTTTTTT,CASSQMGGQPNEKLFF
TRBV9,TRBD1,TRBJ1-1,.,TGTGCCAGCAGCGTAGCGGACAGGGGTGACACTGAAGCTTTCTTT,CASSVADRGDTEAFF
TRBV5-8,TRBD2,TRBJ2-1,.,TGTGCCAGCAGCGTTCGGACTAGCGGGATGTCCGGGCAGTTCTTC,CASSVRTSGMSGQFF
TRBV10-3,TRBD2,TRBJ2-1,.,TGTGCCATCGGGCGGGAGGGCTACAATGAGCAGTTCTTC,CAIGREGYNEQFF
TRBV24-1,.,TRBJ1-1,.,TGTGCCACCAGTAGTGGGCAGAACACTGAAGCTTTCTTT,CATSSGQNTEAFF
TRBV6-5,TRBD1,TRBJ1-1,few,TGTGCCAGCGGCCGGGACAGGGAAATGAACACTGAAGCTTTCTTT,CASGRDREMNTEAFF
TRBV5-5,.,TRBJ1-1,.,TGTGCCAGCAGCAAACGGGACACGAACACTGAAGCTTTCTTT,CASSKRDTNTEAFF
TRBV9,TRBD2,TRBJ2-3,.,TGTGCCAGCAGCCCTCGGGGACTAGCGGGATCAGATACGCAGTATTTT,CASSPRGLAGSDTQYF
TRBV27,.,TRBJ2-7,.,TGTGCCAGCAGTTCCGGAAGACACAGGGCCTACGAGCAGTACTTC,CASSSGRHRAYEQYF
TRBV6-2/TRBV6-3,.,TRBJ1-5,.,TGTGCCAGCAGTTACTCGGCGGGCAGGGGGCCCCAGCATTTT,CASSYSAGRGPQHF
TRBV6-5,.,TRBJ2-2,few,TGTGCCAGCAGTTACCAGGGATTCGCGAACACCGGGGAGCTGTTTTTT,CASSYQGFANTGELFF
TRBV12-3/TRBV12-4,.,TRBJ2-1,.,TGTGCCAGCAGTCTAGACACATACAATGAGCAGTTCTTC,CASSLDTYNEQFF
TRBV25-1,.,TRBJ2-2,.,TGTGCCAGCAGGGGATGGGGGCAGGGAAACACCGGGGAGCTGTTTTTT,CASRGWGQGNTGELFF
TRBV30,TRBD1,TRBJ1-6,few,TGTGCCTGGAGTGGGCAGGGGGGTTCACCCCTCCACTTT,CAWSGQGGSPLHF
TRBV24-1,TRBD2,TRBJ2-7,.,TGTGCCACCAGTGATTCGGACTCAGGGACTAGCGGGAAGATGCGGGCCCACGAGCAGTACTTC,CATSDSDSGTSGKMRAHEQYF
TRBV5-4,.,TRBJ1-4,.,TGTGCCAGCAGCTTGGGGGCCAGGAGGACTACTAATGAAAAACTGTTTTTT,CASSLGARRTTNEKLFF
TRBV7-9,.,TRBJ2-1,.,TGTGCCAGCAGCTTCCTCGCCACAGGGCGGGACAGAACCTACAATGAGCAGTTCTTC,CASSFLATGRDRTYNEQFF
TRBV3-1/TRBV3-2,TRBD2,TRBJ2-1,.,TGTGCCAGCAGCCGAGGGATTAGCGGGAGGCCACGGCACAATGAGCAGTTCTTC,CASSRGISGRPRHNEQFF
TRBV9,.,TRBJ1-6,few,TGTGCCAGCAGCCGGGAAGGGACCTATAATTCACCCCTCCACTTT,CASSREGTYNSPLHF
TRBV11-2,.,TRBJ1-1,.,TGTGCCAGCGGGCCTAGGCAGGGACTTGGTGAAGCTTTCTTT,CASGPRQGLGEAFF
TRBV6-2/TRBV6-3,TRBD2,TRBJ2-1,.,TGTGCCAGCAGTTACCCCACTAGCGGGAGGGGAGGTGAGCAGTTCTTC,CASSYPTSGRGGEQFF
TRBV24-1,.,TRBJ2-1,.,TGTGCCACCGGCGGAAACACCAATGAGCAGTTCTTC,CATGGNTNEQFF
TRBV5-4,.,TRBJ1-2,.,TGTGCCAGCGGCGGGAGGGGCCCCTTCGATGGCTACACCTTC,CASGGRGPFDGYTF
TRBV28,.,TRBJ2-6,.,TGTGCCACTAACTCTGGGGCCAACGTCCTGACTTTC,CATNSGANVLTF
TRBV5-6,.,TRBJ2-2,.,TGTGCCAGCAGCTTGGGAGTCGGGGAGCTGTTTTTT,CASSLGVGELFF
TRBV2,.,TRBJ1-1,.,TGTGCCAGCAGTGTGGTCGGGGGGCGCGGTGAAGCTTTCTTT,CASSVVGGRGEAFF
TRBV19,TRBD1,TRBJ1-2,.,TGTGCCAGTACCCGGGCAGGGGGTGGCTACACCTTC,CASTRAGGGYTF
TRBV19,.,TRBJ2-5,once,TGTGCCAGTAGTATGTCGCAGGGAAGGCAAGAGACCCAGTACTTC,CASSMSQGRQETQYF
TRBV18,TRBD1,TRBJ1-2,.,TGTGCCAGCTCACCCCGGGACAGCCTTGGCTACACCTTC,CASSPRDSLGYTF
TRBV3-1/TRBV3-2,TRBD2,TRBJ2-1,.,TGTGCCAGCAGCCCCGCCGGCGGGGGGAATGAGCAGTTCTTC,CASSPAGGGNEQFF
TRBV11-3,.,TRBJ2-5,.,TGTGCCAGCAGCTTAGATTCAGGCAACCAAGAGACCCAGTACTTC,CASSLDSGNQETQYF
TRBV5-6,.,TRBJ1-5,once,TGTGCCAGCAGCACCCGGGAGAACAATCAGCCCCAGCATTTT,CASSTRENNQPQHF
TRBV21-1,.,TRBJ2-7,.,TGTGCCAGCAGCAATGTGGACAGGCGGTACGAGCAGTACTTC,CASSNVDRRYEQYF
TRBV30,TRBD1,TRBJ2-5,.,TGTGCCTGGAGTAGGACAGGGGGGTGGGAGACCCAGTACTTC,CAWSRTGGWETQYF
TRBV6-6,.,TRBJ2-1,.,TGTGCCAGCAGTTACTATGCGGCCGACAATGAGCAGTTCTTC,CASSYYAADNEQFF
TRBV3-1/TRBV3-2,.,TRBJ2-5,.,TGTGCCAGCAGGTACGAGTGGGGGGGCTCCTTGGGGGAGACCCAGTACTTC,CASRYEWGGSLGETQYF
TRBV4-2,.,TRBJ1-4,.,TGTGCCAGCAGCCTGGGGGGCGGGGGTGAAAAACTGTTTTTT,CASSLGGGGEKLFF
TRBV5-6,.,TRBJ1-5,.,TGTGCCAGCGGAGGTTGGGGGGTCGGGAATCAGCCCCAGCATTTT,CASGGWGVGNQPQHF
TRBV28,.,TRBJ1-2,.,TGTGCCAGCAGTTTTATTGGCAGGGGTGCGGGCTACACCTTC,CASSFIGRGAGYTF
TRBV5-1,TRBD1,TRBJ1-5,.,TGCGCCAGCAGCTCACAGGGGGTAGGGGAGCCCCAGCATTTT,CASSSQGVGEPQHF
TRBV19,TRBD1,TRBJ2-1,.,TGTGCCAGTAGTATAGGGGGACAGGGGGTCCGCAATGAGCAGTTCTTC,CASSIGGQGVRNEQFF
TRBV24-1,.,TRBJ1-2,.,TGTGCCACCAGTGGGTTAGCTAACTATGGCTACACCTTC,CATSGLANYGYTF
TRBV7-7,.,TRBJ2-2,few,TGTGCTAGCAGCCCCGACAGGATGAACACCGGGGAGCTGTTTTTT,CASSPDRMNTGELFF
TRBV29-1,TRBD2,TRBJ2-1,.,TGCAGCGCTAACCCGGGACTAGCGGGGGGTGAGCAGTTCTTC,CSANPGLAGGEQFF
TRBV7-3,.,TRBJ1-6,.,TGTGCCAGCAGCTTTGGGGGCGCAAGGAGCTCCTATAATTCACCCCTCCACTTT,CASSFGGARSSYNSPLHF
TRBV11-3,TRBD1,TRBJ2-1,.,TGTGCCAGCAGCTTAGGGACAGGGGGGAGCTCCTACAATGAGCAGTTCTTC,CASSLGTGGSSYNEQFF
TRBV7-9,TRBD1,TRBJ1-2,few,TGTGCCAGCAGCTTAGCGGAGGGGACAGGTCGCCATGGCTACACCTTC,CASSLAEGTGRHGYTF
TRBV6-5,.,TRBJ2-3,.,TGTGCCACCGGTGTGGGGAGCTCCACAGATACGCAGTATTTT,CATGVGSSTDTQYF
TRBV9,.,TRBJ2-1,.,TGTGCCAGCGGCGGAGGGAGCTCCTACAATGAGCAGTTCTTC,CASGGGSSYNEQFF
TRBV9,.,TRBJ2-3,.,TGTGCCAGCAGCGTGCGGGGGCTGGCAGATACGCAGTATTTT,CASSVRGLADTQYF
TRBV19,.,TRBJ1-2,.,TGTGCCAGTAGTTACCCCCAAGGGGTCGGAACCTTC,CASSYPQGVGTF
TRBV24-1,TRBD1,TRBJ1-1,few,TGTGCCACCAGTGCCGCAGGGGGCACGAACACTGAAGCTTTCTTT,CATSAAGGTNTEAFF